This TCR beta chain was sequenced in a study of blood T cell repertoires in COVID-19. Study-level information: Spain, Italy and the United States supplied samples that represented acute and convalescent COVID-19. From T cells, B-cell-depleted T cells, or PBMCs came the material, which was cDNA or gDNA.

How the authors handled the data: For nucleated cells, counts were estimated from reference gene primer amplification. Some clones are missing from TCRdb's copy, which holds only in-frame ones; the method was immunoSEQ multiplex PCR. That table is the source of V, J and clone size, and D and trimming were worked out from the DNA. The sample lists 200,000 to 300,000 clones; 75% to 90% were seen once. This sequence originates from a man aged 25 to 40 with active or convalescent COVID-19. Input material: peripheral blood.

The CDR3 is CASSYSGGAGDTQYF. The CDR3 nucleotides read TGTGCCAGCAGTTATAGCGGGGGGGCGGGAGATACGCAGTATTTT. The J gene is TRBJ2-3, the V gene TRBV6-5, with 11 bases fitting TRBD2. CDR1 and CDR2 (germline): MNHEY, SVGAGI. The CDR3 sequence is 15 residues long. The V and J ends lost 3 bases and 5 bases, in that order; junction bases with no gene match: 4.